These 2 T cell receptor beta chains share one sample of origin, sequenced in a study of neoadjuvant anti-PD-1 for oral cavity cancer. The repertoire was sequenced with immunoSEQ multiplex PCR; TCRdb's copy has only in-frame clones and lacks some. The sample lists over 11,000 clones; 70% were seen once. The source was PBMCs, collected before nivolumab (anti-PD-1) treatment. The receptors were gathered from a person between 35 and 79 years old with oral cavity squamous cell carcinoma.

This sequence joins TRBV7-9 and TRBJ2-1, with D perhaps TRBD2 (6 bases). Germline V CDR1 and CDR2: SEHNR, FQNEAQ (reference sequence). The CDR3 covers 12 residues. Between the trimmed V and J ends, which lost 5 bases and 10 bases, there was a span of 12 bases. As DNA, the CDR3 is TGTGCCAGCAGCCCGACGGGAGTAGAGCAGTTCTTC. Its translation: CASSPTGVEQFF.

The chain combines TRBV2 with TRBJ1-6; 7 nucleotides line up with TRBD1. CDR1 and CDR2 (germline): SNHLY, FYNNEI. The V and J ends lost 6 bases and 1 base, in that order; junction bases with no gene match: 6. This CDR3 contains 16 residues. CDR3 nucleotide sequence: TGTGCCAGCAGGCTGGCAGGGGGGTCCTATAATTCACCCCTCCACTTT. Translated: CASRLAGGSYNSPLHF.